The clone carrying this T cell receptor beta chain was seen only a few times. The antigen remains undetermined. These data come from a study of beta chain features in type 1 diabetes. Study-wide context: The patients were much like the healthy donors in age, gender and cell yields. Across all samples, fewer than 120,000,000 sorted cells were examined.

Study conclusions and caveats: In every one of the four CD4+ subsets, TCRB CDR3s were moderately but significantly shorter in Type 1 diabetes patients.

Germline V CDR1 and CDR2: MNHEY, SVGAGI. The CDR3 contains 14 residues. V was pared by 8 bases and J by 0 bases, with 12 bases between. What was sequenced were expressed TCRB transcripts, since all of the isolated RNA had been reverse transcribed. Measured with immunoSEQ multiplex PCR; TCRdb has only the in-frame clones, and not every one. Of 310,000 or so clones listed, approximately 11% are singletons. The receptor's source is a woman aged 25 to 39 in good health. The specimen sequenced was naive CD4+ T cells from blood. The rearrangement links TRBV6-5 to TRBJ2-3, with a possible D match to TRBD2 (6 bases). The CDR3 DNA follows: TGTGCCAGCCGTTCGGAGGGAAGCACAGATACGCAGTATTTT. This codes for CASRSEGSTDTQYF.